Reported below is one T cell receptor beta chain. Clones were sequenced by immunoSEQ multiplex PCR, and TCRdb holds only the in-frame ones, with some missing. The sample carries around 52,000 clones, around 93% recorded once. The CDR3 is made up of 15 amino acids. With 5 bases clipped from V and 0 bases from J, the junction kept 6 bases outside the gene matches. The germline V gene has CDR1 KGHSH and CDR2 LQKENI. This sample is drawn from a study of control samples from healthy donors and cancer patients. The rearrangement uses TRBV18 and TRBJ1-2; 7 bases align to TRBD1. This TCR derives from a man aged 30 to 45 with colorectal cancer. The sequenced sample was PBMCs. CDR3 amino acids: CASSSGQDPNYGYTF. CDR3 bases: TGTGCCAGCTCATCAGGACAGGATCCTAACTATGGCTACACCTTC.